This TCR beta chain was identified during a study of CD8 T cells in ankylosing spondylitis (dated by TCRdb to between 2016 and 2019). Broadly, across the study: The study set out to find disease-linked TCR variants by profiling T cell receptor beta repertoires in ankylosing spondylitis patients and healthy donors. Peripheral blood samples were taken, and synovial fluid was additionally collected from ankylosing spondylitis patients. In total, the full study cohort was made up of approximately 99 healthy donors and 25 to 30 ankylosing spondylitis patients. What the work shows at the level of the full study, not this receptor alone: The disease-linked clones had a CD8+ phenotype and were found at relatively low frequencies in peripheral blood. The disease-linked clones were reported to be significantly enriched in matched synovial fluid samples from ankylosing spondylitis patients. A TCR beta motif of 7 or 8 highly homologous amino acid variants appeared characteristic of blood from ankylosing spondylitis patients. Some motif variants had previously been reported in the synovial fluid and blood of reactive arthritis patients, which suggests shared mechanisms of disease initiation.

The CDR3 runs 15 residues from the cysteine to the phenylalanine. The only DNA kept is the CDR3, 45 bases in frame from the first base. A distance of 12 bases separates the germline ends of V and J, which lose 1 base and 3 bases respectively. CDR1 and CDR2 are drawn from the germline V gene: LGHNA, YSLEER. A word on this clonotype: The clone's antigen remains unknown. No clone much larger than this one lies a single base away; base qualities are absent.

Sequencing used an Illumina HiSeq 2500. TCR beta libraries were prepared by quantitative 5'-RACE with molecular barcodes. For the original study's pipeline: A new computational method, built on a probabilistic model of VDJ rearrangement, was used to identify disease-linked TCR variants. In-frame beta chains were kept once TCRdb had trimmed the public reads at Q25 with fastp and called clones with MiXCR. Every CDR3 protein is listed once, alongside the most common genes and DNA of its rows. For this entry, the V and J calls and clone size follow TCRdb and not the study's own pipeline. The sample profile shows a few hundred thousand distinct CDR3 sequences; around 17% of them were found once. 40% to 50% of the sample lies in the top ten.

The receptor comes from a male donor with ankylosing spondylitis. The specimen sequenced was blood, either unsorted or a sorted T cell fraction (not recorded which). The chain is assembled from TRBV4-3 and TRBJ2-5; the D gene assignment is ambiguous. The nucleotides are TGCGCCAGCAGCCAAGGTTGGACGTGGGAAGAGACCCAGTACTTC. This sequence encodes CASSQGWTWEETQYF.